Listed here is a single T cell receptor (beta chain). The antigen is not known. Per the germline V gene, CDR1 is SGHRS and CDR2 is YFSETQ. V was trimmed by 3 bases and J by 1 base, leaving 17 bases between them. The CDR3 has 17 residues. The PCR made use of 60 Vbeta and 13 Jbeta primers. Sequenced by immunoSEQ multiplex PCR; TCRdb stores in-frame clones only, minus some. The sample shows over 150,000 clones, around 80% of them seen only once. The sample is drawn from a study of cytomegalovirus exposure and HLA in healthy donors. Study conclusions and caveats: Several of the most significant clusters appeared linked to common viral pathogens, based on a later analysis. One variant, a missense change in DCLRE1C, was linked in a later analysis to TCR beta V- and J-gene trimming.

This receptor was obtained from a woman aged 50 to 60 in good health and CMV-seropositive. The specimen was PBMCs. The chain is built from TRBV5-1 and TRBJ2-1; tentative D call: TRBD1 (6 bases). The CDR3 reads CASSSLPGHTSYNEQFF. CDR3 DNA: TGCGCCAGCAGCTCGTTGCCGGGACATACTTCCTACAATGAGCAGTTCTTC.